These T cell receptor beta chains were read from a single sample in a study of regulatory T cells in long-lasting Graves disease. TCRdb ran MiXCR on the multiplex PCR reads and lists one entry per CDR3 protein. The sample yields approximately 540,000 distinct CDR3 sequences, around 12% seen once. The same data also went into a second study, on T cells in Graves' hyperthyroidism and ophthalmopathy.

Sequences were derived from peripheral blood mononuclear cells (PBMCs), sampled at new diagnosis, from a patient treated with antithyroid drugs. These receptors were collected from a woman between 25 and 40 years old with Graves disease. Both conserved end residues are part of each CDR3. D genes are given only for firm matches. The size entry is marked missing in some rows and otherwise reads once, few, many or a size class.

many,TRBV10-3,.,TRBJ2-7,CAIRRDLSYEQYF,TGTGCCATCAGGAGGGACCTCTCCTACGAGCAGTACTTC
.,TRBV9,.,TRBJ1-1,CASSVGKTVNTEAFF,TGTGCCAGCAGCGTAGGGAAGACGGTTAACACTGAAGCTTTCTTT
many,TRBV6-1,.,TRBJ2-7,CASSEFLERRLVSYEQYF,TGTGCCAGCAGCGAATTCCTAGAGCGGCGTTTGGTTTCCTACGAGCAGTACTTC
many,TRBV7-9,.,TRBJ2-1,CASSARAGPREQFF,TGTGCCAGCAGTGCCCGCGCCGGGCCCCGTGAGCAGTTCTTC
many,TRBV28,.,TRBJ2-5,CASSSEPYQETQYF,TGTGCCAGCAGTTCAGAGCCTTACCAAGAGACCCAGTACTTC
many,TRBV28,TRBD2,TRBJ2-7,CASSVAGGAYEQYF,TGTGCCAGCAGTGTAGCGGGAGGTGCCTACGAGCAGTACTTC
many,TRBV2,.,TRBJ2-1,CASQVGSNEQFF,TGTGCCAGTCAGGTGGGGAGTAATGAGCAGTTCTTC
.,TRBV13,.,TRBJ2-7,CASSLGGTAFRGDGRLWYF,TGTGCCAGCAGCTTAGGGGGTACGGCGTTCAGGGGGGACGGACGGTTATGGTACTTC
many,TRBV6-2/TRBV6-3,TRBD2,TRBJ2-5,CASSSRIGTSGRAGGETQYF,TGTGCCAGCAGCTCCCGTATTGGGACTAGCGGGAGGGCGGGAGGAGAGACCCAGTACTTC
many,TRBV29-1,TRBD2,TRBJ2-7,CSVEDDSGVSSYEQYF,TGCAGCGTTGAGGACGATAGCGGGGTTAGCTCCTACGAGCAGTACTTC
.,TRBV14,.,TRBJ2-5,CASSQDPGVKTQYF,TGTGCCAGCAGCCAAGATCCGGGGGTGAAGACCCAGTACTTC
.,TRBV18,.,TRBJ2-2,CASSPPGRNKLTGELFF,TGTGCCAGCTCACCACCGGGACGCAATAAACTCACCGGGGAGCTGTTTTTT
.,TRBV28,.,TRBJ2-2,CASILGGGTGELFF,TGTGCCAGCATCTTAGGGGGAGGGACCGGGGAGCTGTTTTTT
few,TRBV15,.,TRBJ1-1,CATSRVPRGRYEAFF,TGTGCCACCAGCAGGGTCCCCCGCGGCCGGTATGAAGCTTTCTTT
.,TRBV7-3,.,TRBJ1-5,CASSLIQGQPQHF,TGTGCCAGCAGCTTAATCCAGGGACAGCCCCAGCATTTT
many,TRBV27,.,TRBJ2-1,CASSGGLSSYNEQFF,TGTGCCAGCAGTGGAGGATTAAGCTCCTACAATGAGCAGTTCTTC
many,TRBV27,.,TRBJ1-1,CASSSQLDGNTEAFF,TGTGCCAGCAGTTCTCAACTAGACGGGAACACTGAAGCTTTCTTT
many,TRBV6-2/TRBV6-3,.,TRBJ2-7,CASSYSMGEQYF,TGTGCCAGCAGTTACTCGATGGGTGAGCAGTACTTC
many,TRBV18,.,TRBJ1-1,CASSQFERGIGDTEAFF,TGTGCCAGCTCACAATTTGAGAGGGGGATAGGGGACACTGAAGCTTTCTTT
few,TRBV19,.,TRBJ2-4,CASSDRQAKNIQYF,TGTGCCAGTAGTGACAGACAAGCCAAAAACATTCAGTACTTC
many,TRBV12-3/TRBV12-4,.,TRBJ2-1,CASSFSWARNEQFF,TGTGCCAGCAGTTTTTCTTGGGCCCGCAATGAGCAGTTCTTC
few,TRBV25-1,TRBD1,TRBJ1-2,CASSASTGWNGYTF,TGTGCCAGCAGTGCCTCGACAGGGTGGAATGGCTACACCTTC
many,TRBV7-9,.,TRBJ2-7,CASSWPPAGLSYEQYF,TGTGCCAGCAGCTGGCCTCCGGCAGGGTTGAGCTACGAGCAGTACTTC
few,TRBV30,.,TRBJ2-2,CAWSTWNTGELFF,TGTGCCTGGAGTACCTGGAACACCGGGGAGCTGTTTTTT
many,TRBV20-1,TRBD2,TRBJ2-3,CSARDTSGRRDTQYF,TGCAGTGCTAGAGATACTAGCGGGAGAAGGGATACGCAGTATTTT
many,TRBV13,TRBD1,TRBJ2-5,CASSFRQGGQQETQYF,TGTGCCAGCAGCTTCAGACAGGGGGGTCAGCAAGAGACCCAGTACTTC
many,TRBV7-8,.,TRBJ2-3,CASSLLQPASTDTQYF,TGTGCCAGCAGCTTGCTCCAACCCGCTAGCACAGATACGCAGTATTTT
.,TRBV14,TRBD2,TRBJ2-3,CASSQEGLAGTDTQYF,TGTGCCAGCAGCCAAGAAGGGCTAGCGGGAACAGATACGCAGTATTTT
many,TRBV5-1,TRBD1,TRBJ2-2,CASSPNPGTGAAGELFF,TGCGCCAGCAGCCCTAACCCTGGGACAGGGGCGGCCGGGGAGCTGTTTTTT
few,TRBV19,.,TRBJ2-2,CASSIRGVGTGELFF,TGTGCCAGTAGTATAAGAGGGGTTGGCACCGGGGAGCTGTTTTTT
many,TRBV6-5,.,TRBJ1-4,CASSYSRARLNEKLFF,TGTGCCAGCAGTTACTCCCGGGCCAGACTTAATGAAAAACTGTTTTTT
many,TRBV5-1,.,TRBJ1-1,CASSRGLLDTEAFF,TGCGCCAGCAGCCGGGGGTTGTTGGACACTGAAGCTTTCTTT
many,TRBV27,TRBD2,TRBJ2-1,CASFPLAGGPRYEQFF,TGTGCCAGCTTCCCTCTAGCGGGAGGGCCTAGGTATGAGCAGTTCTTC
many,TRBV10-3,TRBD2,TRBJ2-7,CAISGASGSYEQYF,TGTGCCATCAGTGGGGCTAGCGGGAGCTACGAGCAGTACTTC
many,TRBV20-1,.,TRBJ2-1,CSARATRGHYNEQFF,TGCAGTGCTAGAGCCACCCGTGGTCACTACAATGAGCAGTTCTTC
.,TRBV7-8,.,TRBJ2-7,CASSSRLGFDEQYF,TGTGCCAGCAGCTCACGACTAGGTTTTGACGAGCAGTACTTC
many,TRBV11-3,.,TRBJ2-7,CASSLWGEQYF,TGTGCCAGCAGCTTATGGGGCGAGCAGTACTTC
many,TRBV28,.,TRBJ2-6,CASSSTGPGANVLTF,TGTGCCAGCAGTTCGACAGGACCTGGGGCCAACGTCCTGACTTTC
few,TRBV27,.,TRBJ2-1,CASSSLSGGLGNEQFF,TGTGCCAGCAGTTCCCTGTCTGGGGGACTGGGCAATGAGCAGTTCTTC
many,TRBV30,.,TRBJ1-1,CAWSLRNTEAFF,TGTGCCTGGAGCCTAAGGAACACTGAAGCTTTCTTT
.,TRBV2,TRBD1,TRBJ1-2,CASRTGGAGRDGYTF,TGTGCCAGCAGAACAGGGGGCGCAGGCCGGGATGGCTACACCTTC
.,TRBV4-1,.,TRBJ2-7,CASSQDGQGYSGVYEQYF,TGCGCCAGCAGCCAAGATGGGCAGGGTTACTCGGGCGTCTACGAGCAGTACTTC
many,TRBV5-6,.,TRBJ2-7,CASSSLGRGVSYEQYF,TGTGCCAGCAGCTCCCTTGGGAGGGGGGTCTCCTACGAGCAGTACTTC
few,TRBV7-9,TRBD2,TRBJ2-3,CASEVAGGHDTQYF,TGTGCCAGCGAAGTAGCGGGAGGGCACGATACGCAGTATTTT
.,TRBV5-4,TRBD1,TRBJ2-3,CASSAGQGPPTDTQYF,TGTGCCAGCAGCGCCGGACAGGGGCCCCCTACAGATACGCAGTATTTT
many,TRBV2,TRBD1,TRBJ2-5,CASRMGDRIQETQYF,TGTGCCAGCAGAATGGGGGACAGGATCCAAGAGACCCAGTACTTC
many,TRBV2,TRBD1,TRBJ2-5,CASSRDRHRQETQYF,TGTGCCAGCAGTCGGGACAGACACCGACAAGAGACCCAGTACTTC
many,TRBV5-1,.,TRBJ2-3,CASSLVGGVSTDTQYF,TGCGCCAGCAGCTTGGTTGGAGGGGTGAGCACAGATACGCAGTATTTT
many,TRBV12-3/TRBV12-4,TRBD1,TRBJ2-5,CASSFHQPGQGAGETQYF,TGTGCCAGCAGTTTCCATCAGCCGGGACAGGGGGCGGGTGAGACCCAGTACTTC
few,TRBV29-1,TRBD1,TRBJ2-5,CSVEGNIWDSQETQYF,TGCAGCGTTGAAGGCAACATCTGGGACAGCCAAGAGACCCAGTACTTC
many,TRBV10-3,.,TRBJ2-5,CAISAIGETQYF,TGTGCCATCAGTGCCATCGGAGAGACCCAGTACTTC
.,TRBV28,TRBD2,TRBJ2-1,CASRRPGLDEQFF,TGTGCCAGCAGGCGACCAGGACTAGATGAGCAGTTCTTC
many,TRBV10-2,.,TRBJ1-1,CASARGEGNTEAFF,TGCGCCAGCGCACGAGGGGAGGGGAACACTGAAGCTTTCTTT